The subject of this entry is one T cell receptor beta chain. Its target is not known. This record comes from a study of cytomegalovirus exposure and HLA in healthy donors. Study-level findings and limits: Through in vitro validation, three CMV-associated chains were shown to be specific for CMV antigens. The classifier, whose performance was assessed in both the original and validation cohorts, reportedly diagnosed cytomegalovirus status with high specificity and sensitivity. About 150 TCR beta chains were listed as cytomegalovirus-associated.

Germline V gene data show CDR1 as MDHEN and CDR2 as SYDVKM. Unmatched junction bases numbered 7, after V lost 3 bases and J lost 6 bases. There are 16 residues in the CDR3. Method: immunoSEQ multiplex PCR; TCRdb's copy keeps in-frame clones and lacks some. The sample consists of 150,000 to 200,000 clones, around four fifths of them appearing once. Separation from the roughly 690-subject first cohort characterized the approximately 120-subject validation cohort, to which the donors belonged. Sequenced material: PBMCs. The chain has TRBV28 and TRBJ2-4; 11 positions match TRBD2. This receptor was taken from a man younger than 40 in good health and CMV-seropositive. DNA of the CDR3: TGTGCCAGCAGTTTGGGTAGCGGGGGGGGGAGAAACATTCAGTACTTC. Translating it yields CASSLGSGGGRNIQYF.